These T cell receptor beta chains were read from a single sample in a study of blood T cell repertoires in COVID-19. Measured with immunoSEQ multiplex PCR; TCRdb has only the in-frame clones, and not every one. Among 85,000 to 120,000 clones listed, 87% were seen once. Sequenced input: peripheral blood. All receptors derive from a man aged 45-60 years with active COVID-19. CDR3s include the opening cysteine and the closing phenylalanine or tryptophan. Size is stated for part of the rows, as once, few or many counts, or as a class when the clone is expanded.

V	size	J	CDR3
TRBV10-1	-	TRBJ1-1	CASRERGPFPAFF
TRBV6-1	-	TRBJ1-1	CASSALPYFGTGRGTEAFF
TRBV7-9	-	TRBJ1-2	CASSPRGGEGYGYTF
TRBV7-8	-	TRBJ1-4	CASSPTLDRKREKLFF
TRBV12-3/TRBV12-4	-	TRBJ1-2	CASAGREYGYTF
TRBV7-9	-	TRBJ1-2	CASSRQALYGYTF
TRBV19	-	TRBJ2-7	CASSIGSSGGRYEQYF
TRBV3-1/TRBV3-2	few	TRBJ1-5	CASSQRGTGNQPQHF
TRBV3-1/TRBV3-2	-	TRBJ2-1	CASSRTFSGASVQFF
TRBV4-1	-	TRBJ2-4	CASSPPSQNIQYF
TRBV19	-	TRBJ1-3	CASSMTAGGTLSGNTIYF
TRBV7-8	once	TRBJ1-1	CASSLEGGGLTEAFF
TRBV9	-	TRBJ2-7	CASSVGLGQGAREQYF
TRBV5-1	once	TRBJ2-7	CASSRYTGGNEQYF
TRBV2	-	TRBJ2-5	CASKQNQETQYF
TRBV10-3	-	TRBJ1-2	CAISESAGNYGYTF
TRBV21-1	-	TRBJ1-2	CASSKASGKVNYGYTF
TRBV4-2	-	TRBJ2-7	CASSQDLGPYEQYF
TRBV5-1	-	TRBJ2-1	CASSLGLGGLAGDDEQFF
TRBV4-1	-	TRBJ2-1	CASSPGLAGGQNEQFF
TRBV6-5	-	TRBJ2-7	CASRLGTGSYEQYF
TRBV6-5	once	TRBJ2-2	CASRQGFGELFF
TRBV9	-	TRBJ1-3	CASSPGIGNTIYF
TRBV6-6	-	TRBJ1-5	CASTRKGVWGNQPQHF
TRBV7-9	-	TRBJ2-1	CASSLYPGGQFF
TRBV6-5	-	TRBJ2-5	CASSYSGNRQETQYF
TRBV6-5	-	TRBJ2-7	CASSLVAGPFEQYF
TRBV5-1	once	TRBJ2-5	CASSPGLGETQYF
TRBV4-1	-	TRBJ2-1	CASSQGDRGLHNEQFF
TRBV3-1/TRBV3-2	-	TRBJ1-1	CASSQGGWGNTEAFF
TRBV5-6	few	TRBJ2-7	CASTPLRTGEPYEQYF
TRBV16	-	TRBJ2-3	CATKPSRGSTDTQYF
TRBV6-5	-	TRBJ2-7	CASTSRRVSYEQYF
TRBV20-1	-	TRBJ2-7	CSASSGGGAYEQYF
TRBV14	-	TRBJ1-6	CASSQLSYNSPLHF